The rows below give T cell receptor beta chains drawn from one sample of a study of a mutant IDH1 vaccine in newly diagnosed glioma. TCRdb keeps only in-frame clones here, not all; method: immunoSEQ multiplex PCR. The top ten hold roughly 5.2% of the sample, which has about 51,000 clones, about 77% seen once. What these receptors recognize is not known. The sequencing used PBMCs, collected from a glioma patient whose treatment included an IDH1 peptide vaccine. The receptor set was obtained from a man aged 45-60 years with glioma. CDR3s include the opening cysteine and the closing phenylalanine or tryptophan.

J,V,CDR3
TRBJ2-7,TRBV7-2,CASSLAMSSYEQYF
TRBJ1-2,TRBV2,CASSELGRQQRGYGYTF
TRBJ2-7,TRBV7-2,CASSFRQYEQYF
TRBJ2-3,TRBV27,CASRTGAGDTQYF
TRBJ1-1,TRBV5-8,CASPVASGLNTEAFF
TRBJ2-7,TRBV5-6,CASSHGTGGSEQYF
TRBJ1-1,TRBV10-3,CAIGTVNTEAFF
TRBJ2-5,TRBV7-2,CASSLVIAGGRGETQYF
TRBJ1-2,TRBV30,CAWSPRGYGYTF
TRBJ2-7,TRBV19,CASSITGTGGNEQYF
TRBJ1-1,TRBV18,CASSLSRSETEAFF